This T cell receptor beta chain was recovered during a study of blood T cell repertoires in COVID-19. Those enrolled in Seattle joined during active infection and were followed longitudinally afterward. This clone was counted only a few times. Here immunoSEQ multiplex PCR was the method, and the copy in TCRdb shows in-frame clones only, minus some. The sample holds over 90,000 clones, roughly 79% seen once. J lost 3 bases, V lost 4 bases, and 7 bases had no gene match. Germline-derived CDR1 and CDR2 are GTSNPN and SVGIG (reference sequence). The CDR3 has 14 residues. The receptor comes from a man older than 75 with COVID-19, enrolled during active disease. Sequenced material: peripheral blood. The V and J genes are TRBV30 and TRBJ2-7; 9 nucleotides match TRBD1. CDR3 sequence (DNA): TGTGCCTGGACCCCTGACAGGGGGATCTACGAGCAGTACTTC. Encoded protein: CAWTPDRGIYEQYF. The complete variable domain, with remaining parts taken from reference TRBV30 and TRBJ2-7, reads SQTIHQWPATLVQPVGSPLSLECTVEGTSNPNLYWYRQAAGRGLQLLFYSVGIGQISSEVPQNLSASRPQDRQFILSSKKLLLSDSGFYLCAWTPDRGIYEQYFGPGTRLTVT.